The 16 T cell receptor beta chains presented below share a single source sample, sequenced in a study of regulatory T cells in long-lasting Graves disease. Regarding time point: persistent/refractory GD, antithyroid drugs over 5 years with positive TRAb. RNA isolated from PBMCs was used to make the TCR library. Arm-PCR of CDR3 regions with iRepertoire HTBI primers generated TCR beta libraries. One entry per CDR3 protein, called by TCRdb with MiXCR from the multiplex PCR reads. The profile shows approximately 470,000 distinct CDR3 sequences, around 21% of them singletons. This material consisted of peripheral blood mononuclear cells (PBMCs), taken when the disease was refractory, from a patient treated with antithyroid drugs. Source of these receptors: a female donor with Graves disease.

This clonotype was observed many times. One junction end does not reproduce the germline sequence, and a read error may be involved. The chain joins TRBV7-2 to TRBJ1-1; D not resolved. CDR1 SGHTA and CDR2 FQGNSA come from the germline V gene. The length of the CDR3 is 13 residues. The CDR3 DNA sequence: TGTGCCAGCAGCATATCCGGTAACATTGAAGCTTTCTTT. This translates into CASSISGNIEAFF. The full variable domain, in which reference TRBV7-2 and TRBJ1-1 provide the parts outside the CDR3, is GAGVSQSPSNKVTEKGKDVELRCDPISGHTALYWYRQSLGQGLEFLIYFQGNSAPDKSGLPSDRFSAERTGGSVSTLTIQRTQQEDSAVYLCASSISGNIEAFFGQGTRLTVV.

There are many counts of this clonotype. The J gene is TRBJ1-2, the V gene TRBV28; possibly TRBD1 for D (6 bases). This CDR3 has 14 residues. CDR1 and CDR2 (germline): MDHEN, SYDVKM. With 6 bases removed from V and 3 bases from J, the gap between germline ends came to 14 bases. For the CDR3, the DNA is TGTGCCAGCAGAGCCCCCGGACAGTACTATGGCTACACCTTC. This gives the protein CASRAPGQYYGYTF.

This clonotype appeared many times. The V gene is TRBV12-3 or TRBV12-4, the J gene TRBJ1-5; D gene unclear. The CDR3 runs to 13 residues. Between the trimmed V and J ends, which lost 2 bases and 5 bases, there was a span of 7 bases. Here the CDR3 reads CASSLMRDQPQHF. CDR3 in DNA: TGTGCCAGCAGTTTAATGCGAGATCAGCCCCAGCATTTT.

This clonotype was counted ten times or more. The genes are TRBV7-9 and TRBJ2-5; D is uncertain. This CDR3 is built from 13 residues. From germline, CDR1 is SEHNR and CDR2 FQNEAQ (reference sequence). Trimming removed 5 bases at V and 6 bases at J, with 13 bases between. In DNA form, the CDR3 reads TGTGCCAGCAGCGAAGGCCTGCGCAAGACCCAGTACTTC. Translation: CASSEGLRKTQYF.

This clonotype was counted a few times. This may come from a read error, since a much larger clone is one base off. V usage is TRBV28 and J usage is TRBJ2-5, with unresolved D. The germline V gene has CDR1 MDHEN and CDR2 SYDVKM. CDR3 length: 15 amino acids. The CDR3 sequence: CASSLGFLRKETQHF. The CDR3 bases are TGTGCCAGCAGTTTGGGGTTTTTGCGCAAAGAGACCCAGCACTTC.

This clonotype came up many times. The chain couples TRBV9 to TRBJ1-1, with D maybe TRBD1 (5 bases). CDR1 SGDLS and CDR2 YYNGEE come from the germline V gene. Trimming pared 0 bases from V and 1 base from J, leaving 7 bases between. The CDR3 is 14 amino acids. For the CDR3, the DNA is TGTGCCAGCAGCGTAGCTGGGGGGAACACTGAAGCTTTCTTT. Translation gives CASSVAGGNTEAFF.

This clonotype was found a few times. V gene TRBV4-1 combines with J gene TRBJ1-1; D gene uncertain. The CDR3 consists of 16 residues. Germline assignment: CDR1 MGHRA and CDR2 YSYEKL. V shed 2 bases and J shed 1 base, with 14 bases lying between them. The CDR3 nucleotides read TGCGCCAGCAGCCAACGGGTACACCACAAGAACACTGAAGCTTTCTTT. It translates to CASSQRVHHKNTEAFF.

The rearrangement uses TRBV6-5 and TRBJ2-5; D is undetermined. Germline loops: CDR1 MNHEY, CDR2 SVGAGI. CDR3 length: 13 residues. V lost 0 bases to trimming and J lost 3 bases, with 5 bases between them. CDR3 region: CASSYSGKETQYF. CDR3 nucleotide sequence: TGTGCCAGCAGTTACTCGGGAAAAGAGACCCAGTACTTC.

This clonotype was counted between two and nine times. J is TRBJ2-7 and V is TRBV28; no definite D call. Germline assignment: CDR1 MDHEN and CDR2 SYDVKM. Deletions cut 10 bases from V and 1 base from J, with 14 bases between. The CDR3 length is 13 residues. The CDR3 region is CATEHGPSYEQYF. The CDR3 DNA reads TGTGCCACCGAGCATGGGCCGTCCTACGAGCAGTACTTC. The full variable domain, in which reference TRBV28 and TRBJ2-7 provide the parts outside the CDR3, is DVKVTQSSRYLVKRTGEKVFLECVQDMDHENMFWYRQDPGLGLRLIYFSYDVKMKEKGDIPEGYSVSREKKERFSLILESASTNQTSMYLCATEHGPSYEQYFGPGTRLTVT.

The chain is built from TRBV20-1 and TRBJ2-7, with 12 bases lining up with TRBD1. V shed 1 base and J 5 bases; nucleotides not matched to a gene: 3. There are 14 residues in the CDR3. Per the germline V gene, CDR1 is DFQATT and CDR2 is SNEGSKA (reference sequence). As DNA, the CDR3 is TGCAGTGCTAGAGGGGACAGGGGGCGTGACGAGCAGTACTTC. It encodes CSARGDRGRDEQYF.

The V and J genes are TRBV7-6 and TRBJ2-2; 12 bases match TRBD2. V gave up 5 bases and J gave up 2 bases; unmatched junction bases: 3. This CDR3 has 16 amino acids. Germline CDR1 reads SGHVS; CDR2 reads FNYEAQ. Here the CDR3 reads CASSPSGRVNTGELFF. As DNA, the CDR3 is TGTGCCAGCAGCCCTAGCGGGAGGGTTAACACCGGGGAGCTGTTTTTT.

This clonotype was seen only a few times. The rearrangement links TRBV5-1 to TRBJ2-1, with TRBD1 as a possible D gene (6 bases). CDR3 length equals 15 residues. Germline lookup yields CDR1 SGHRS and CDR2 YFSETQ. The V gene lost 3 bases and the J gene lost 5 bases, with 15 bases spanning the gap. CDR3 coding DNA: TGCGCCAGCAGCTCCACCGGGACACTGAACAATGAGCAGTTCTTC. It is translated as CASSSTGTLNNEQFF.

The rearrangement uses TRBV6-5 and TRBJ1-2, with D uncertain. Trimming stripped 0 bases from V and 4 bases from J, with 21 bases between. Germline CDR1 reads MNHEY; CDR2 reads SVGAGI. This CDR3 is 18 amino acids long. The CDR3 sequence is CASSYSKNAGGGPYGYTF. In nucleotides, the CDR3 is TGTGCCAGCAGTTACTCAAAAAACGCGGGTGGAGGGCCCTATGGCTACACCTTC.

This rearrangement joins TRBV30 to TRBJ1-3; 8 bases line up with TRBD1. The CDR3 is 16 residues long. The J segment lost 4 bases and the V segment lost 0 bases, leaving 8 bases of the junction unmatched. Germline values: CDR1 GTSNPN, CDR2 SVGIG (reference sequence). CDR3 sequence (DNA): TGTGCCTGGAGTGTCCCCGGACAGGGTGGAGGAAACACCATATATTTT. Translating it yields CAWSVPGQGGGNTIYF.

The CDR3 reads CASSPPGGATEAFF. The CDR3, as DNA: TGTGCCAGCAGCCCCCCCGGGGGGGCCACTGAAGCTTTCTTT. V is TRBV6-1 and J is TRBJ1-1, with D tentatively TRBD1 (6 bases). This CDR3 spans 14 amino acids. V lost 6 bases and J lost 4, with 15 bases in between. The germline V gene has CDR1 MNHNS and CDR2 SASEGT.

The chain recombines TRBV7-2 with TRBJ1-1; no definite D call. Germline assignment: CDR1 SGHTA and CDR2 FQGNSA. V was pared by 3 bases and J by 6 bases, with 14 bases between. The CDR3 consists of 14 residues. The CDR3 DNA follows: TGTGCCAGCAGCTTCCCCGGTGGGGTGTCTGAAGCTTTCTTT. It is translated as CASSFPGGVSEAFF. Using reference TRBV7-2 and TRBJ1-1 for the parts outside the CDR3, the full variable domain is GAGVSQSPSNKVTEKGKDVELRCDPISGHTALYWYRQSLGQGLEFLIYFQGNSAPDKSGLPSDRFSAERTGGSVSTLTIQRTQQEDSAVYLCASSFPGGVSEAFFGQGTRLTVV.